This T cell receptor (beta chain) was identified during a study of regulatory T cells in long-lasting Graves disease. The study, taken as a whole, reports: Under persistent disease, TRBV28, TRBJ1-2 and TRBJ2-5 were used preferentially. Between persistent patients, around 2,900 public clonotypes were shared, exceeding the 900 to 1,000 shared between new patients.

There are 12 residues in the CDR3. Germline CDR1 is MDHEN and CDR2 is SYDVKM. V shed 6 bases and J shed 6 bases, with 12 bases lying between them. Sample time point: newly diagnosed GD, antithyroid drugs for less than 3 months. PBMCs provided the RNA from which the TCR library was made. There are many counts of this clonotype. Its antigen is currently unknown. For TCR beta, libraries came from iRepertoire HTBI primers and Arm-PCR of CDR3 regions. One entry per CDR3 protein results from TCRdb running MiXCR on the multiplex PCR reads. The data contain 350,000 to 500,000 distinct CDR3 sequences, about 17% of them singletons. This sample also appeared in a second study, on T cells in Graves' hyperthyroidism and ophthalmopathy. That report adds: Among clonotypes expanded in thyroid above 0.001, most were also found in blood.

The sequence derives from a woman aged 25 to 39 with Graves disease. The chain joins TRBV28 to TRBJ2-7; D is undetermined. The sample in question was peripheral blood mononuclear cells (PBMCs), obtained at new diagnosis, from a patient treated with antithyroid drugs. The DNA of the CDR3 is TGTGCCAGCAGAGCCCCCGGGTTCGAGCAGTACTTC. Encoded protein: CASRAPGFEQYF.